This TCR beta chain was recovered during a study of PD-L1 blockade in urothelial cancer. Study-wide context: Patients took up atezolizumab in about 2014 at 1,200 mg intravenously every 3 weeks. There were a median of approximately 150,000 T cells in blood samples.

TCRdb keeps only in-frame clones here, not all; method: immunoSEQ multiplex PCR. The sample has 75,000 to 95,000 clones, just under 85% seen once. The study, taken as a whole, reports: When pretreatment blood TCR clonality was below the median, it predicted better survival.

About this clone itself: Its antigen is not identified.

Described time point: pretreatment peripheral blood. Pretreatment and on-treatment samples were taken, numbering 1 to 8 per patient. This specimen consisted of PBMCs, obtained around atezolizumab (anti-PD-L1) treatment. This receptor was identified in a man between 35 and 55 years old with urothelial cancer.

The CDR3 spells CASSRSGPASYEQYF. CDR3 in DNA: TGTGCCAGCAGCCGGAGCGGGCCTGCCTCCTACGAGCAGTACTTC. The chain joins TRBV11-1 to TRBJ2-7; the D gene is possibly TRBD2 (6 bases). CDR1 is SGHAT and CDR2 is FQDESV in the germline V gene (reference sequence). Trimming shortened V by 5 bases and J by 0 bases, and 14 bases separated the two germline ends. The CDR3 is 15 residues long.